This T cell receptor (beta chain) derives from a study of CD8+CD57+ T cells in acquired aplastic anemia. Across the study: Quantities of DNA derived from sorted CD4+ and CD8+ cells averaged approximately 3 ug.

On this clonotype: Its antigen is unknown.

CD8+CD57+ cell expansion had been shown by flow cytometry in patients chosen for sequencing. The patients, all of them, had severe acquired aplastic anemia. General study findings and limits: Almost 30 shared CD8+ CDR3s appeared highly expressed within patients' immunodominant clones.

Germline V lookup: CDR1 KGHDR, CDR2 SFDVKD. The CDR3 is made up of 14 amino acids. V lost 2 bases, J lost 2 bases, and 8 bases lay in between. The study profiled TCR beta VDJ and CDR3 using genomic DNA as template. TCRdb recomputed calls from the reads with MiXCR, one row per CDR3 protein. The sample includes 89,000 or so distinct CDR3 sequences, about 66% of them seen just once. This sequence was found in a human donor with aplastic anemia. V and J are TRBV24-1 and TRBJ2-5; D is possibly TRBD1 (6 bases). The sequencing sample was made of sorted CD4+, CD8+, or CD8+CD57+ T cells (not recorded which) from PBMCs. CDR3 DNA sequence: TGTGCCACCAGTGATTGGGACAAACAAGAGACCCAGTACTTC. It specifies CATSDWDKQETQYF.